This is a list of T cell receptor beta chains from one sample in a study of blood T cells in healthy people across ages. TCRdb analysed the 5' RACE reads with MiXCR anew, one entry per CDR3 protein. The repertoire has fewer than 900,000 distinct CDR3 sequences, roughly 40% of them found once; the top ten carry 10% to 15%. Sequenced material: blood. Source of these receptors: a man aged 18 to 30 in good health. Each CDR3 is given with its conserved first and last residue. A D gene is named only where the DNA matches it firmly. Clone size is given for some rows only: seen once, a few or many times, or a class if the clone is expanded.

>TRBJ2-7|TRBV20-1|-|-
CSARDWAYEQYF
TGCAGTGCTAGAGATTGGGCCTACGAGCAGTACTTC
>TRBJ2-7|TRBV27|few|TRBD1
CASRQGVGSSYEQYF
TGTGCCAGCAGGCAGGGGGTTGGGAGCTCCTACGAGCAGTACTTC
>TRBJ1-5|TRBV4-3|-|-
CASSQDIALAEPQHF
TGCGCCAGCAGCCAAGATATAGCCCTCGCGGAGCCCCAGCATTTT
>TRBJ1-1|TRBV20-1|-|TRBD1
CSADRASHSVAFF
TGCAGTGCCGACAGGGCCTCCCACTCAGTAGCTTTCTTT
>TRBJ1-1|TRBV7-9|few|TRBD1
CASSLDRLGTEAFF
TGTGCCAGCAGTCTGGACAGGTTGGGCACTGAAGCTTTCTTT
>TRBJ2-2|TRBV11-2|few|TRBD1
CASSSWTGMTGELFF
TGTGCCAGCAGCTCATGGACAGGGATGACCGGGGAGCTGTTTTTT
>TRBJ1-4|TRBV7-2|-|-
CASSPGPGVGEKLFF
TGTGCCAGCAGCCCCGGTCCAGGGGTTGGCGAAAAACTGTTTTTT
>TRBJ1-2|TRBV7-2|-|-
CASRAIVSVGHGCTF
TGTGCCAGCAGGGCTATTGTCTCAGTAGGCCATGGCTGCACCTTC
>TRBJ1-6|TRBV7-2|-|-
CASSPRRGSSYNSPLHF
TGTGCCAGCAGCCCCCGGCGAGGGAGCTCCTATAATTCACCCCTCCACTTT
>TRBJ1-6|TRBV6-6|-|-
CASSYLGSPLHF
TGTGCCAGCAGTTACCTGGGTTCACCCCTCCACTTT
>TRBJ1-1|TRBV4-3|few|-
CASSQDFEGQGEAFF
TGCGCCAGCAGCCAGGACTTCGAGGGGCAAGGTGAAGCTTTCTTT
>TRBJ1-2|TRBV7-2|-|-
CASSSGHYLGYTF
TGTGCCAGCAGCTCGGGACATTATTTGGGCTACACCTTC
>TRBJ1-4|TRBV13|-|TRBD1
CASSIDRGLANEKLFF
TGTGCCAGCAGCATAGACAGGGGGCTCGCTAATGAAAAACTGTTTTTT
>TRBJ2-4|TRBV7-2|-|-
CASSPPTKNIQYF
TGTGCCAGCAGCCCCCCGACCAAAAACATTCAGTACTTC
>TRBJ1-2|TRBV20-1|-|-
CSAQAGSVYGYTF
TGCAGTGCTCAGGCAGGGTCGGTTTACGGCTACACCTTC
>TRBJ2-1|TRBV12-3/TRBV12-4|few|-
CASSLVTSVRTGLQETQFF
TGTGCCAGCAGTTTAGTTACGTCGGTGCGAACAGGCCTACAAGAGACCCAGTTCTTC
>TRBJ2-5|TRBV7-2|-|-
CASSLGGPGRNQETQYF
TGTGCCAGCAGCTTAGGGGGTCCGGGCAGAAACCAAGAGACCCAGTACTTC
>TRBJ2-1|TRBV21-1|-|-
CASRKGQQFF
TGTGCCAGCAGGAAAGGGCAGCAGTTCTTC
>TRBJ1-4|TRBV7-8|many|-
CASSLDEGTNEKLFF
TGTGCCAGCAGCTTAGATGAGGGAACTAATGAAAAACTGTTTTTT
>TRBJ1-6|TRBV21-1|few|-
CASSTPRVNSPLHF
TGTGCCAGCAGCACCCCCAGGGTGAACTCACCCCTCCACTTT
>TRBJ2-3|TRBV7-6|-|-
CASSLEAGAQSGAQYF
TGTGCCAGCAGCTTAGAGGCAGGGGCCCAAAGTGGGGCGCAGTATTTT
>TRBJ2-7|TRBV3-1|few|TRBD1
CASSQDPLRQGSYEQYF
TGTGCCAGCAGCCAAGATCCCCTAAGACAGGGTTCCTACGAGCAGTACTTC
>TRBJ2-1|TRBV7-2|few|-
CASSLGAGAHNEQFF
TGTGCCAGCAGCTTAGGTGCGGGGGCCCACAATGAGCAGTTCTTC
>TRBJ2-1|TRBV20-1|-|TRBD2
CSGAGRDNEQFF
TGCAGTGGAGCGGGGCGTGATAATGAGCAGTTCTTC
>TRBJ1-1|TRBV14|-|-
CASSKRRDVNTEAFF
TGTGCCAGCAGCAAGCGGCGGGATGTGAACACTGAAGCTTTCTTT
>TRBJ1-5|TRBV20-1|-|TRBD1
CSASAGTGSNQPQHF
TGCAGTGCTTCCGCCGGGACAGGGAGCAATCAGCCCCAGCATTTT
>TRBJ2-1|TRBV4-2|few|TRBD1
CASSQLGTGISNEQFF
TGTGCCAGCAGCCAACTAGGGACAGGGATAAGCAATGAGCAGTTCTTC
>TRBJ2-5|TRBV6-5|few|-
CASSYAATQYF
TGTGCCAGCAGTTACGCCGCTACCCAGTACTTC
>TRBJ1-1|TRBV10-3|-|-
CAVSEGRGQNTEAFF
TGTGCCGTCAGTGAGGGGCGAGGTCAAAACACTGAAGCTTTCTTT
>TRBJ2-3|TRBV6-5|few|TRBD2
CASSYLRGSGESSTDTQYF
TGTGCCAGCAGTTACCTTCGGGGTAGCGGGGAGTCTAGCACAGATACGCAGTATTTT
>TRBJ2-1|TRBV29-1|many|TRBD1
CSVGQGSYNEQFF
TGCAGCGTTGGACAGGGCTCCTACAATGAGCAGTTCTTC
>TRBJ2-1|TRBV30|-|-
CAWSPLGGSYNEQFF
TGTGCCTGGAGCCCGCTGGGGGGCTCCTACAATGAGCAGTTCTTC
>TRBJ2-3|TRBV4-1|many|-
CASSWNAGVADTQYF
TGCGCCAGCAGCTGGAATGCGGGCGTAGCAGATACGCAGTATTTT
>TRBJ2-6|TRBV5-5|-|-
CASSLDTVHSGANVLTF
TGTGCCAGCAGCTTGGATACGGTTCACTCTGGGGCCAACGTCCTGACTTTC
>TRBJ1-2|TRBV7-9|-|-
CASSLEGDGGYTF
TGTGCCAGCAGCTTAGAAGGGGATGGTGGCTACACCTTC
>TRBJ1-4|TRBV28|few|-
CASSFLGISNEKLFF
TGTGCCAGCAGTTTCTTGGGGATATCTAATGAAAAACTGTTTTTT
>TRBJ1-6|TRBV21-1|many|-
CASIPGRGRSPLHF
TGTGCCAGCATCCCCGGACGGGGTCGTTCACCCCTCCACTTT
>TRBJ1-1|TRBV6-2/TRBV6-3|-|-
CASSYSKSGRTEAFF
TGTGCCAGCAGTTACTCGAAATCCGGGAGAACTGAAGCTTTCTTT
>TRBJ2-7|TRBV15|-|TRBD1
CATSSQSGDREPYEQYF
TGTGCCACCAGCTCACAGAGCGGCGACAGGGAGCCCTACGAGCAGTACTTC
>TRBJ2-1|TRBV5-1|-|TRBD2
CASSLASGGYSYNEQFF
TGCGCCAGCAGCTTGGCTAGCGGGGGATACTCCTACAATGAGCAGTTCTTC
>TRBJ2-2|TRBV7-9|-|-
CASSSTQGRRTNPGELFF
TGTGCCAGCAGCTCGACTCAGGGGCGGAGGACGAACCCCGGGGAGCTGTTTTTT
>TRBJ2-3|TRBV11-2|-|-
CASSLMGWGADTQYF
TGTGCCAGCAGCTTAATGGGGTGGGGTGCAGATACGCAGTATTTT
>TRBJ2-7|TRBV9|-|-
CASTERYEQYF
TGTGCCAGCACGGAACGCTACGAGCAGTACTTC
>TRBJ2-1|TRBV10-3|-|-
CAISVATHDGQFF
TGTGCCATCAGTGTAGCGACGCACGATGGGCAGTTCTTC
>TRBJ1-2|TRBV7-9|-|-
CASSAQREGGYTF
TGTGCCAGCAGCGCCCAAAGGGAGGGTGGCTACACCTTC
>TRBJ2-1|TRBV20-1|many|TRBD1
CSARTWTGGAYNEQFF
TGCAGTGCTAGAACTTGGACAGGGGGCGCTTACAATGAGCAGTTCTTC
>TRBJ1-6|TRBV3-1|-|-
CASSHWLRDKNSPLHF
TGTGCCAGCAGCCATTGGCTCCGGGACAAAAATTCACCCCTCCACTTT
>TRBJ2-5|TRBV4-2|many|-
CASSQAGSLGETQYF
TGTGCCAGCAGCCAAGCTGGGAGTCTAGGCGAGACCCAGTACTTC
>TRBJ1-2|TRBV5-1|-|-
CASSVAGHQDGYTF
TGCGCCAGCAGCGTGGCCGGACACCAGGATGGCTACACCTTC
>TRBJ2-3|TRBV12-3/TRBV12-4|many|-
CASSLTSWDTQYF
TGTGCCAGCAGTTTAACATCGTGGGATACGCAGTATTTT